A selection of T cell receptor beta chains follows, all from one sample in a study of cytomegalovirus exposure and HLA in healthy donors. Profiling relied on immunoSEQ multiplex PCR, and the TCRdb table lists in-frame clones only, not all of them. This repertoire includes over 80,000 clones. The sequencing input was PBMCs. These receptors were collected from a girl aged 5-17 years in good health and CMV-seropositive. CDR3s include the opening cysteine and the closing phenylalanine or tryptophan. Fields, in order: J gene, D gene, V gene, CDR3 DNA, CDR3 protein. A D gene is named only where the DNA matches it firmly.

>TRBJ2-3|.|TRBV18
TGTGCCAGCTCACCCTCAGATACGCAGTATTTT
CASSPSDTQYF
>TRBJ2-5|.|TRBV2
TGTGCCAGCAGAATACTGGGGGCAGAGACCCAGTACTTC
CASRILGAETQYF
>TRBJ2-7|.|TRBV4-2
TGTGCCAGCAGCCAAGAGGGCCTTGGCAGCACCTACGAGCAGTACTTC
CASSQEGLGSTYEQYF
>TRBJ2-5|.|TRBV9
TGTGCCAGCAGCGTAGAGGGGCCAGAGACCCAGTACTTC
CASSVEGPETQYF
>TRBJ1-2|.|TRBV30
TGTGCCTGGAGGTCGACAGTCGGTGGCTACACCTTC
CAWRSTVGGYTF
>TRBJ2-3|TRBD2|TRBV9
TGTGCCAGCAGCGTACTGACTAGCGGCACAGATACGCAGTATTTT
CASSVLTSGTDTQYF
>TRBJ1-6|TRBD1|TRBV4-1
TGCGCCAGCAGCCAACCCGGACAGGGTTCTAATTCACCCCTCCACTTT
CASSQPGQGSNSPLHF
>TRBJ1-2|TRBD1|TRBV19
TGTGCCAGTAGTATGCTCGGGACAGGGGGCGTTTGGGTCTTC
CASSMLGTGGVWVF
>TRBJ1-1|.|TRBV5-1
TGCGCCAGCAGCTTGACAGCGAACACTGAAGCTTTCTTT
CASSLTANTEAFF
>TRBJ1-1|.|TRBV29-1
TGCAGCGTCGTACCCTATGGCGGGAACACTGAAGCTTTCTTT
CSVVPYGGNTEAFF
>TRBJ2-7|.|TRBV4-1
TGCGCCAGCACCCCGGAGGGGGGGTTGGGATTTTACGAGCAGTACTTC
CASTPEGGLGFYEQYF
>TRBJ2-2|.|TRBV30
TGTGCCCAGGGAAACACCGGGGAGCTGTTTTTT
CAQGNTGELFF
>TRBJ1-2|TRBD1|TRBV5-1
TGCGCCAGCAGCTTGGCTGGGACAGATGGCTACACCTTC
CASSLAGTDGYTF
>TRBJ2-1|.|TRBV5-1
TGCGCCAGCAGCTTTCGAGGGGGCAATGAGCAGTTCTTC
CASSFRGGNEQFF
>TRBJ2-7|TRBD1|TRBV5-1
TGCGCCAGCCGATTCCGACAGGGGAACGAGCAGTACTTC
CASRFRQGNEQYF
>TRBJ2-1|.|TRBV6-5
TGTGCCAGCAGTTTTAGAGATGAGCAGTTCTTC
CASSFRDEQFF
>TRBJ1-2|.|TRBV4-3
TGCGCCAGCAGCCAAGATCCCGGCAGGATAAGCTATGGCTACACCTTC
CASSQDPGRISYGYTF
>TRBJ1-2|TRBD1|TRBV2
TGTGCCAGCACCTCGCTTCCGGGACAGGGGGACTATGGCTACACCTTC
CASTSLPGQGDYGYTF
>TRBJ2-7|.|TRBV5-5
TGTGCCAGCAGCTTGGACTATTTCGCCTACGAGCAGTACTTC
CASSLDYFAYEQYF
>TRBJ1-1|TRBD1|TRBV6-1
TGTGCCAGCAGTGATGGACAGGGGGGCACTGAAGCTTTCTTT
CASSDGQGGTEAFF
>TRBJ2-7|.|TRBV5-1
TGCGCCAGCAGCTTTTCGGGAATTGGATACGAGCAGTACTTC
CASSFSGIGYEQYF
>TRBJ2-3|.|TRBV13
TGTGCCAGCAGCTCCGACCTAGGCGGAGATACGCAGTATTTT
CASSSDLGGDTQYF
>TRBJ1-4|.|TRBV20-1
TGCAGTGCCCGAACACATGAAAAACTGTTTTTT
CSARTHEKLFF
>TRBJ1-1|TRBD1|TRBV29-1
TGCAGCGTTGATGGGACAGGGTCGGGCACTGAAGCTTTCTTT
CSVDGTGSGTEAFF
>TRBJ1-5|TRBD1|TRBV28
TGTGCCAGCAGGATCGGACAGGGGAATCAGCCCCAGCATTTT
CASRIGQGNQPQHF
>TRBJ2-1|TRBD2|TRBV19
TGTGCCAGTAGTATGGGGGGACTAGCAAACCCCGAGCAGTTCTTC
CASSMGGLANPEQFF
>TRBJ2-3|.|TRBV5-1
TGCGCCAGCAGCTTGGCAGGGGAGGGGGATACGCAGTATTTT
CASSLAGEGDTQYF
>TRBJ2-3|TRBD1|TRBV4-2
TGTGCCAGCAGCCACCAACAGGGGGCAGATACGCAGTATTTT
CASSHQQGADTQYF
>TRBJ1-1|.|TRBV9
TGTGCCAGCAGCGAACTCAGCGGCACTGAAGCTTTCTTT
CASSELSGTEAFF
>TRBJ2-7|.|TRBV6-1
TGTGCCAGCAGTGTTGCTTTTAGGGGGTACGAGCAGTACTTC
CASSVAFRGYEQYF
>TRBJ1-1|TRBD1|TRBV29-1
TGCAGCGTTGACGACGGGGGGACAGGGGACACTGAAGCTTTCTTT
CSVDDGGTGDTEAFF
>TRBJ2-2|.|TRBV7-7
TGTGCTAGCAGCTTAGAGGGAGGAATGTCCGGGGAGCTGTTTTTT
CASSLEGGMSGELFF
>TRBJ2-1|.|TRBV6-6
TGTGCCAGCAGTTACGACGACTTACTTCAGGGGAATGAGCAGTTCTTC
CASSYDDLLQGNEQFF
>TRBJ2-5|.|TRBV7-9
TGTGCCAGCAGCTTGGGACACGGAAACCCGGGACAAGAGACCCAGTACTTC
CASSLGHGNPGQETQYF
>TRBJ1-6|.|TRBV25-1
TGTGCCAGCGGGGGGTTTAGTGGAGCGAATTCACCCCTCCACTTT
CASGGFSGANSPLHF
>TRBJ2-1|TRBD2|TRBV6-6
TGTGCCAGCAGTTCGGGACTAGCGTTCCCCTACAATGAGCAGTTCTTC
CASSSGLAFPYNEQFF
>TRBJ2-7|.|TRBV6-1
TGTGCCAGCAGTGAAGACAGGGAAACCCACTACGAGCAGTACTTC
CASSEDRETHYEQYF
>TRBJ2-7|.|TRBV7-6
TGTGCCAGCAGCCCCGATCAGGGCGTTGGCGAGCAGTACTTC
CASSPDQGVGEQYF
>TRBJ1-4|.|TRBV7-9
TGTGCCAGCAGCTTAGCGAGGGTGGCTGAAAAACTGTTTTTT
CASSLARVAEKLFF
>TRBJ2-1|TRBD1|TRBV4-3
TGCGCCAGCAGCCCCCGTCCGGCGGGACAGGGGGCACTGAGCTCCTACAATGAGCAGTTCTTC
CASSPRPAGQGALSSYNEQFF